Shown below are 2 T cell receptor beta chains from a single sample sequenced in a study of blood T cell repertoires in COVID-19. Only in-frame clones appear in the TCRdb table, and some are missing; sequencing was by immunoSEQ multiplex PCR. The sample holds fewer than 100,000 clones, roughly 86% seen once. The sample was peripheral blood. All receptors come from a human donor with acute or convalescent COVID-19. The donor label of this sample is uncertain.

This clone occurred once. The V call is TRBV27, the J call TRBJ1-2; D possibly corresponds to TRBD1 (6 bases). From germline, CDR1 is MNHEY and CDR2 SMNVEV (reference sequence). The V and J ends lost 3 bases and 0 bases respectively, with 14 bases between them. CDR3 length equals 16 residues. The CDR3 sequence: CASSFGGGRANYGYTF. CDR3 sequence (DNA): TGTGCCAGCAGTTTCGGCGGGGGCAGGGCTAACTATGGCTACACCTTC.

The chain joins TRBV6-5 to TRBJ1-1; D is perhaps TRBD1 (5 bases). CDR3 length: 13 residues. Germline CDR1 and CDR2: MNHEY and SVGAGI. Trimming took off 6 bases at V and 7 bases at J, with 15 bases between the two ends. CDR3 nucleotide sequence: TGTGCCAGCAGGCCGCCGGCCCAGGGTGAAGCTTTCTTT. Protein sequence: CASRPPAQGEAFF.